Sequencing of this T cell receptor beta chain was carried out in a study of OX40 agonist ivuxolimab in advanced cancers. Assay used: immunoSEQ multiplex PCR; TCRdb lists only in-frame clones, some missing. This repertoire shows 45,000 or so clones, around nine tenths found once; its top ten account for about 11%. The CDR3 has 15 residues. The V end was cut by 1 base, the J end by 2 bases, with 12 bases between. Germline CDR1 LGHNA, CDR2 YSLEER. The rearrangement joins TRBV4-3 to TRBJ2-7; D perhaps matches TRBD1 (5 bases). Source: CD4+ or CD8+ T cells sorted from blood, taken in a trial of the OX40 agonist ivuxolimab. The clonotype originates from an adult with an advanced solid tumor such as melanoma, head and neck, liver or kidney cancer. This CDR3 is CASSQGQFSTYEQYF. The CDR3 region has the DNA TGCGCCAGCAGCCAAGGACAGTTTTCTACCTACGAGCAGTACTTC.